These 23 T cell receptor beta chains were all obtained from the same sample, sequenced in a study of blood T cells in healthy people across ages. A J-beta primer mix and a sample-barcoded 5' primer were used in a second PCR of roughly 7 to 12 cycles. TCRdb independently ran MiXCR on the 5' RACE reads; one entry per CDR3 protein. The repertoire holds some 760,000 distinct CDR3 sequences, just under 25% seen once, with approximately 4% in the top ten. These data are also associated with another study on T cells of mothers and their children.

Sequences were obtained from blood. Receptors were obtained from a boy between 10 and 17 years old in good health.

The J gene is TRBJ2-2, the V gene TRBV24-1, with D possibly called TRBD1 or TRBD2 (6 bases each). V lost 4 bases and J lost 5, with 10 bases in between. The CDR3 extends over 14 amino acids. Germline V gene data show CDR1 as KGHDR and CDR2 as SFDVKD. The CDR3 nucleotides read TGTGCCACCAGTGAGGAAGGGGGGACCGGGGAGCTGTTTTTT. Translating it yields CATSEEGGTGELFF.

The rearrangement links TRBV7-2 to TRBJ1-5, with D possibly TRBD1 on 6 matching bases. CDR1 is SGHTA and CDR2 is FQGNSA in the germline V gene. Between the trimmed V and J ends, which lost 5 bases and 0 bases, there was a span of 23 bases. CDR3 length equals 19 residues. The CDR3 coding sequence is TGTGCCAGCAGCCGAGGGATCACCGGGACACATTATAGCAATCAGCCCCAGCATTTT. Translated, it gives CASSRGITGTHYSNQPQHF. The whole variable domain, remainder taken from reference TRBV7-2 and TRBJ1-5, is GAGVSQSPSNKVTEKGKDVELRCDPISGHTALYWYRQSLGQGLEFLIYFQGNSAPDKSGLPSDRFSAERTGGSVSTLTIQRTQQEDSAVYLCASSRGITGTHYSNQPQHFGDGTRLSIL.

V usage is TRBV4-3 and J usage is TRBJ2-7; TRBD1 matches 9 bases. The CDR3 extends over 16 amino acids. V shed 0 bases and J 4 bases; nucleotides not matched to a gene: 7. The germline V gene encodes CDR1 LGHNA and CDR2 YSLEER. CDR3 residues: CASSQETGGAGYEQYF. CDR3 DNA: TGCGCCAGCAGCCAAGAGACAGGGGGTGCAGGGTACGAGCAGTACTTC.

This clonotype appeared a few times. The rearrangement links TRBV4-3 to TRBJ1-4; the D gene is possibly TRBD1 (5 bases). Germline V gene sequence: CDR1 LGHNA, CDR2 YSLEER. V lost 4 bases, J lost 8 bases, and 20 bases lay in between. The CDR3 length is 16 residues. The CDR3 protein is CASSRGVRQGGEKLFF. Written as DNA, the CDR3 is TGCGCCAGCAGCCGGGGGGTTCGCCAGGGTGGAGAAAAACTGTTTTTT.

Many counts were recorded for this clonotype. The chain carries TRBV24-1 and TRBJ2-3; no firm D call. CDR1 and CDR2 (germline): KGHDR, SFDVKD. The CDR3 consists of 15 residues. The V gene lost 3 bases and the J gene lost 5 bases, with 14 bases spanning the gap. The CDR3: CATSDLRRGEDTQYF. The CDR3 region has the DNA TGTGCCACCAGTGATCTCCGCCGTGGGGAAGATACGCAGTATTTT.

The chain recombines TRBV28 with TRBJ2-1; D is perhaps TRBD1 (5 bases). The CDR3 has 16 residues. Trimming took 5 bases from V and 0 from J, leaving 14 bases between them. Germline lookup yields CDR1 MDHEN and CDR2 SYDVKM. The CDR3 DNA sequence: TGTGCCAGCAGTCTTCGTTTGGGGCCCTCCTACAATGAGCAGTTCTTC. It specifies CASSLRLGPSYNEQFF.

This clonotype was detected a few times. This chain uses TRBV28 with TRBJ2-1, with D tentatively TRBD2 (5 bases). The end of the DNA aligns better with TRBJ2-7, so the J call may be wrong. The CDR3 runs to 15 residues. Germline V lookup: CDR1 MDHEN, CDR2 SYDVKM. The CDR3 protein is CASSLWRANSYEQYF. CDR3 DNA: TGTGCCAGCAGTTTATGGCGGGCCAACTCCTACGAGCAGTACTTC.

The chain has TRBV20-1 and TRBJ2-1; 11 nucleotides line up with TRBD2. Germline assignment: CDR1 DFQATT and CDR2 SNEGSKA (reference sequence). V was pared by 3 bases and J by 2 bases, with 6 bases of the junction left unmatched. CDR3 length: 16 amino acids. CDR3 sequence (DNA): TGCAGTGCTAGGATCCCTAGCGGGAGGACCTACAATGAGCAGTTCTTC. It codes for CSARIPSGRTYNEQFF.

The chain recombines TRBV12-3 or TRBV12-4 with TRBJ2-3, with D maybe TRBD2 (6 bases). This CDR3 has 15 amino acids. The V end lost 3 bases, the J end lost 3 bases, and 13 bases lay between the germline ends. DNA of the CDR3: TGTGCCAGCAGTTTTGGTAGCGCGGGAACAGATACGCAGTATTTT. Protein sequence: CASSFGSAGTDTQYF.

In this sample, this clonotype turned up a few times. The CDR3 sequence is CSAREVGGHNQPQHF. DNA for the CDR3: TGCAGTGCTAGAGAAGTGGGAGGGCACAATCAGCCCCAGCATTTT. This chain links TRBV20-1 with TRBJ1-5, with D uncertain. Trimming stripped 0 bases from V and 3 bases from J, with 12 bases between. The CDR3 is 15 amino acids. CDR1 and CDR2 from the germline V gene are DFQATT and SNEGSKA (reference sequence).

A few counts support this clonotype. The junction departs from the called germline gene at one end, perhaps through a read error. The chain has TRBV24-1 and TRBJ2-7; D is possibly TRBD2 (5 bases). CDR1 is KGHDR and CDR2 is SFDVKD in the germline V gene. The CDR3 loop spans 15 amino acids. CDR3 coding DNA: TGTGTCACCAGTGATGTGCGGGTTATTACCTACGAGCAGTACTTC. Its translation: CVTSDVRVITYEQYF.

The V call is TRBV20-1, the J call TRBJ2-7; the D gene could be TRBD1 or TRBD2 (5 bases each). CDR3 length: 11 residues. V was cut by 8 bases and J by 6 bases, with 14 bases left in between. CDR1 is DFQATT, CDR2 SNEGSKA, per germline (reference sequence). The CDR3 reads CSPSSGLEQYF. In DNA, the CDR3 is TGCAGTCCCAGTTCGGGGCTCGAGCAGTACTTC.

This clonotype came up once. In this CDR3 the conserved last residue, phenylalanine or tryptophan, is missing, so a read error is likely. The chain recombines TRBV29-1 with TRBJ2-7, with D perhaps TRBD1 (5 bases). Germline V gene data show CDR1 as SQVTM and CDR2 as ANQGSEA. Trimming pared 5 bases from V and 0 bases from J, leaving 8 bases between. This CDR3 has 12 residues. The CDR3 sequence is CSVRQGSYEQYS. Here the CDR3 DNA reads TGCAGCGTTCGGCAGGGCTCCTACGAGCAGTACTCC.

V and J are TRBV10-3 and TRBJ2-5; TRBD1 or TRBD2 may be the D gene (5 bases each). The ends were cut back, 3 bases at V and 4 bases at J, with 15 bases in the middle. This CDR3 spans 15 amino acids. Per germline, CDR1 ENHRY and CDR2 SYGVKD. The CDR3 reads CAISEGTANGETQYF. The CDR3 DNA reads as TGTGCCATCAGTGAAGGGACGGCTAATGGAGAGACCCAGTACTTC.

The rearrangement joins TRBV7-9 to TRBJ2-3, with D uncertain. The V end lost 6 bases, the J end lost 6 bases, and 7 bases lay between the germline ends. This CDR3 is built from 11 residues. CDR1 and CDR2 (germline): SEHNR, FQNEAQ (reference sequence). The CDR3 is CASRVRDTQYF. As DNA, the CDR3 is TGTGCCAGCAGGGTTCGGGATACGCAGTATTTT. Full variable domain (missing parts from reference TRBV7-9 and TRBJ2-3): DTGVSQNPRHKITKRGQNVTFRCDPISEHNRLYWYRQTLGQGPEFLTYFQNEAQLEKSRLLSDRFSAERPKGSFSTLEIQRTEQGDSAMYLCASRVRDTQYFGPGTRLTVL.

The table lists this clonotype with a few counts. With a much larger clone just one base away, this may be a read error. The chain couples TRBV7-9 to TRBJ2-5; tentatively, D is TRBD1 or TRBD2 (6 bases each). The germline V gene encodes CDR1 SEHNR and CDR2 FQNEAQ (reference sequence). Deletions cut 7 bases from V and 5 bases from J, with 26 bases between. CDR3 size: 17 residues. CDR3 loop: CASNRGNGVGGPETQYF. The CDR3 nucleotides are TGTGCCAGCAACCGAGGGAACGGGGTCGGGGGCCCGGAGACCCAGTACTTC.

The rearrangement links TRBV25-1 to TRBJ1-2; 7 bases are shared with TRBD1. V trimming: 7 bases; J trimming: 7 bases; junction bases outside the gene matches: 12. The germline V gene encodes CDR1 MGHDK and CDR2 SYGVNS. The CDR3 contains 14 residues. In DNA form, the CDR3 reads TGTGCCAGCACTCAGGGGGAAGGGGCCAGTGGCTACACCTTC. Translation gives CASTQGEGASGYTF.

This clonotype was counted a few times. The CDR3 region is CASRGGMVGDEQFF. The CDR3 nucleotides are TGTGCCAGCCGGGGAGGGATGGTAGGCGATGAGCAGTTCTTC. The J gene is TRBJ2-1, the V gene TRBV7-9; 7 bases line up with TRBD2. The CDR3 sequence is 14 residues long. Germline V lookup: CDR1 SEHNR, CDR2 FQNEAQ (reference sequence). V lost 8 bases to trimming and J lost 8 bases; unmatched junction nucleotides: 12.

This clonotype has more than one count but fewer than ten. This chain joins TRBV6-1 and TRBJ2-3; 8 bases map to TRBD1. CDR1 and CDR2 from the germline V gene are MNHNS and SASEGT. The trim removed 4 bases at V and 5 bases at J, leaving 11 bases unmatched. This CDR3 is 16 amino acids long. The CDR3 DNA follows: TGTGCCAGCAGTGCGATTACAGGGGGTTTGGGAGATACGCAGTATTTT. Its translation is CASSAITGGLGDTQYF.

The chain has TRBV4-3 and TRBJ2-1; TRBD1 matches 7 bases. The CDR3 consists of 15 residues. Germline CDR1 LGHNA, CDR2 YSLEER. V trimming: 4 bases; J trimming: 6 bases; junction bases outside the gene matches: 9. CDR3 DNA sequence: TGCGCCAGCAGCCTCCATTCTGGGACAGCCAATGAGCAGTTCTTC. Translating it yields CASSLHSGTANEQFF.

Only a few counts were recorded for this clonotype. The V call is TRBV3-1, the J call TRBJ2-3; possibly TRBD1 for D (5 bases). CDR3 length equals 15 residues. Germline CDR1 reads LGHDT; CDR2 reads YNNKEL (reference sequence). V was shortened by 2 bases and J by 4 bases, with 13 bases between the two germline ends. CDR3 nucleotide sequence: TGTGCCAGCAGCCAACAGGGATTTTATGCAGATACGCAGTATTTT. Encoded protein: CASSQQGFYADTQYF.

This clonotype was counted between two and nine times. This chain uses TRBV7-2 with TRBJ2-7; 9 positions match TRBD1. V lost 8 bases, J lost 3 bases, and 8 bases stayed unmatched. The germline V gene has CDR1 SGHTA and CDR2 FQGNSA. The CDR3 loop spans 14 amino acids. The CDR3 region has the DNA TGTGCCAGCGGCTACGGGACAGGGTTCTACGAGCAGTACTTC. Protein: CASGYGTGFYEQYF.

This clonotype turned up a few times. The chain uses TRBV7-9 and TRBJ2-5, with no clear D. V was pared by 1 base and J by 2 bases, with 17 bases between. Germline lookup yields CDR1 SEHNR and CDR2 FQNEAQ (reference sequence). CDR3 length equals 17 residues. In DNA, the CDR3 is TGTGCCAGCAGCTTAGGGGTCTCGGGCGCGAGTCAAGAGACCCAGTACTTC. The encoded protein is CASSLGVSGASQETQYF. The complete variable domain, with remaining parts taken from reference TRBV7-9 and TRBJ2-5, reads DTGVSQNPRHKITKRGQNVTFRCDPISEHNRLYWYRQTLGQGPEFLTYFQNEAQLEKSRLLSDRFSAERPKGSFSTLEIQRTEQGDSAMYLCASSLGVSGASQETQYFGPGTRLLVL.